The 26 T cell receptor beta chains below were found in one sample sequenced in a study of blood T cells in healthy people across ages. A J-beta primer mix and a sample-barcoded 5' primer were used in a second PCR of about 7 to 12 cycles. One entry per CDR3 protein, called by TCRdb with MiXCR from the 5' RACE reads. The data contain over a million distinct CDR3 sequences, 55% to 75% of them singletons. Source material: blood. These receptors were obtained from a man aged 18 to 30 in good health.

The chain uses TRBV21-1 and TRBJ1-5. TRBV21-1 is tagged as a pseudogene. The CDR3 extends over 15 amino acids. The CDR3: CASSKTGFLNQPQHF. The CDR3 DNA sequence: TGTGCCAGTAGCAAAACTGGTTTTCTAAATCAGCCCCAGCATTTT.

This clonotype was detected only a few times. The chain combines TRBV4-2 with TRBJ2-1, with TRBD1 matching 7 bases. The CDR3 is made up of 16 amino acids. From germline, CDR1 is LGHNA and CDR2 YNFKEQ. J was trimmed by 6 bases and V by 3 bases; bases with no gene match: 11. This chain's CDR3 is CASSHPEGAGINEQFF. CDR3 in DNA: TGTGCCAGCAGCCACCCCGAGGGGGCTGGAATCAATGAGCAGTTCTTC.

This rearrangement joins TRBV5-1 to TRBJ2-7; 8 bases are shared with TRBD1. The CDR3 sequence is 15 residues long. Trimming removed 4 bases from V and 1 base from J; junction bases left unmatched: 7. CDR1 is SGHRS, CDR2 YFSETQ, per germline. CDR3 coding DNA: TGCGCCAGCAGCGAGGACAGGGTCCTATCCTACGAGCAGTACTTC. Its protein product is CASSEDRVLSYEQYF.

The rearrangement links TRBV7-8 to TRBJ2-3; 10 bases are shared with TRBD2. The CDR3 covers 20 residues. The junction had 18 bases not matched to a gene; V was cut back by 5 bases and J by 1 base. The germline CDR1 and CDR2 sequences are SGHVS and FQNEAQ. In DNA, the CDR3 is TGTGCCAGCAGCCTCCCGAGGGGGGAAGCGGGGGGGCAGGGCACAGATACGCAGTATTTT. Translation gives CASSLPRGEAGGQGTDTQYF.

In its sample, this clonotype was seen once. The chain couples TRBV4-1 to TRBJ2-7, with 7 positions matching TRBD1. Germline V gives CDR1 MGHRA, CDR2 YSYEKL. This CDR3 has 15 residues. V dropped 2 bases and J dropped 1; count of bases not matched to a gene: 5. In DNA form, the CDR3 reads TGCGCCAGCAGCCAATACTGGGACAGATCCTACGAGCAGTACTTC. Translating it yields CASSQYWDRSYEQYF.

The chain employs TRBV4-2 and TRBJ2-1; 12 bases map to TRBD2. J gave up 1 base and V 4 bases, and 17 bases lay outside the gene matches. The germline V gene encodes CDR1 LGHNA and CDR2 YNFKEQ. CDR3 length equals 21 residues. CDR3 coding DNA: TGTGCCAGCAGCCCCGCGACTAGCGGGAGAGGAGTAAAGAGGTCCTACAATGAGCAGTTCTTC. Its translation is CASSPATSGRGVKRSYNEQFF.

This chain uses TRBV10-3 with TRBJ2-1, with TRBD2 matching 13 bases. The V and J ends lost 0 bases and 6 bases, in that order; junction bases with no gene match: 5. Per germline, CDR1 ENHRY and CDR2 SYGVKD. There are 17 residues in the CDR3. CDR3 sequence reads: CAISESRLAGGRNEQFF. The CDR3, as DNA: TGTGCCATCAGTGAGTCGAGACTAGCGGGGGGTCGCAATGAGCAGTTCTTC.

This clonotype was seen once. The chain has TRBV4-1 and TRBJ1-1; D not resolved. The CDR3 contains 16 residues. CDR1 MGHRA and CDR2 YSYEKL come from the germline V gene. The V and J ends lost 0 bases and 2 bases respectively, with 13 bases between them. The DNA of the CDR3 is TGCGCCAGCAGCCAAGATGGCTCCAAACGAAACACTGAAGCTTTCTTT. The encoded protein is CASSQDGSKRNTEAFF.

The chain couples TRBV6-2 or TRBV6-3 to TRBJ2-7, with a weak D call TRBD1 (7 bases). V lost 6 bases and J lost 2, with 11 bases in between. The length of the CDR3 is 13 residues. Germline V gives CDR1 MNHEY, CDR2 SVGEGT. This CDR3 is CASRQGGAYEQYF. CDR3 nucleotides: TGTGCCAGCAGGCAGGGGGGTGCCTACGAGCAGTACTTC.

The chain joins TRBV5-1 to TRBJ1-6; possible D gene TRBD1, 5 bases. Trimming pared 1 base from V and 2 bases from J, leaving 13 bases between. The CDR3 is made up of 17 amino acids. Germline assignment: CDR1 SGHRS and CDR2 YFSETQ. The CDR3 DNA reads TGCGCCAGCAGCTTGAGCCCCGCAGGGACCTATAATTCACCCCTCCACTTT. It encodes CASSLSPAGTYNSPLHF.

This chain joins TRBV6-5 and TRBJ1-1, with a possible D match to TRBD1 (5 bases). The V gene lost 3 bases and the J gene lost 5 bases, with 16 bases spanning the gap. Germline lookup yields CDR1 MNHEY and CDR2 SVGAGI. CDR3 length: 15 amino acids. For the CDR3, the DNA is TGTGCCAGCAGTTATGTATCAGGGCGGGGGACTGAAGCTTTCTTT. This translates into CASSYVSGRGTEAFF.

This clonotype was seen a single time. The DNA of the CDR3 is TGTGCCAGCAGCTCGCGGGGGGCCATAAACAATGAGCAGTTCTTC. Its translation is CASSSRGAINNEQFF. The chain carries TRBV11-2 and TRBJ2-1; TRBD2 matches 8 bases. The germline gives CDR1 SGHAT, CDR2 FQNNGV. J lost 5 bases, V lost 4 bases, and 7 bases had no gene match. CDR3 length: 15 residues.

The J gene is TRBJ1-6, the V gene TRBV28; possible D gene TRBD1, 5 bases. The CDR3 contains 16 residues. Germline CDR1 MDHEN, CDR2 SYDVKM. Trimming cost V 4 bases and J 7 bases, with 17 bases left between them. CDR3 region: CASSSPGGGGNSPLHF. The CDR3 coding sequence is TGTGCCAGCAGTTCCCCCGGTGGGGGGGGAAATTCACCCCTCCACTTT.

J is TRBJ1-4 and V is TRBV7-2; TRBD1 might be the D (6 bases). Deletions cut 1 base from V and 10 bases from J, with 7 bases between. CDR3 length: 12 amino acids. The germline gives CDR1 SGHTA, CDR2 FQGNSA. CDR3 residues: CASSLVGGKLFF. The CDR3 region has the DNA TGTGCCAGCAGCTTAGTAGGGGGAAAACTGTTTTTT. Drawing the rest from reference TRBV7-2 and TRBJ1-4, the complete variable domain is GAGVSQSPSNKVTEKGKDVELRCDPISGHTALYWYRQSLGQGLEFLIYFQGNSAPDKSGLPSDRFSAERTGGSVSTLTIQRTQQEDSAVYLCASSLVGGKLFFGSGTQLSVL.

There are a few counts of this clonotype. This chain uses TRBV20-1 with TRBJ2-1; 8 bases line up with TRBD1. The CDR3 has 15 residues. With 5 bases clipped from V and 10 bases from J, the junction kept 16 bases outside the gene matches. CDR1 and CDR2 (germline): DFQATT, SNEGSKA (reference sequence). CDR3 bases: TGCAGTGCTCGGGGGCCTGTGGACAGGGAAGGGGAGCAGTTCTTC. Residues: CSARGPVDREGEQFF.

V usage is TRBV5-1 and J usage is TRBJ1-6; TRBD1 matches at 7 bases. The CDR3 sequence is 17 residues long. With V trimmed by 5 bases and J by 4 bases, 12 bases remained unmatched. Germline-derived CDR1 and CDR2 are SGHRS and YFSETQ. CDR3 loop: CASRDRINQDYNSPLHF. CDR3 in DNA: TGCGCCAGCAGGGACAGGATTAACCAGGATTATAATTCACCCCTCCACTTT.

The chain couples TRBV5-6 to TRBJ2-3, with TRBD2 matching 7 bases. Germline-derived CDR1 and CDR2 are SGHDT and YYEEEE. With V trimmed by 0 bases and J by 3 bases, 4 bases remained unmatched. This CDR3 is 15 amino acids long. CDR3 DNA: TGTGCCAGCAGCTTGGTTGGGAGGGAGACAGATACGCAGTATTTT. This gives the protein CASSLVGRETDTQYF.

The chain uses TRBV27 and TRBJ2-2; possibly TRBD2 for D (6 bases). Germline CDR1 MNHEY, CDR2 SMNVEV (reference sequence). With 7 bases removed from V and 6 bases from J, the gap between germline ends came to 15 bases. The CDR3 sequence is 14 residues long. Here the CDR3 DNA reads TGTGCCAGCAAATTGGGGGGAGAGGCCGGGGAGCTGTTTTTT. Protein sequence: CASKLGGEAGELFF.

There are a few counts of this clonotype. The chain combines TRBV7-6 with TRBJ2-2; TRBD1 aligns across 8 bases. V trimming: 0 bases; J trimming: 6 bases; junction bases outside the gene matches: 9. The CDR3 runs to 17 residues. Germline V gene data show CDR1 as SGHVS and CDR2 as FNYEAQ. The CDR3 loop reads CASSLAPTGERAGELFF. The CDR3 DNA follows: TGTGCCAGCAGCTTAGCCCCGACAGGGGAAAGGGCCGGGGAGCTGTTTTTT.

The chain is built from TRBV12-3 or TRBV12-4 and TRBJ2-1, with D hard to call. This CDR3 contains 14 residues. V lost 0 bases and J lost 5, with 8 bases in between. The CDR3 reads CASSLANSDNEQFF. DNA for the CDR3: TGTGCCAGCAGTTTAGCGAACAGCGACAATGAGCAGTTCTTC.

This clonotype occurred a few times. At one of its ends the junction is not consistent with the germline gene, which may arise from a read error. The CDR3: CVSSYPGPEVTNEQFF. The CDR3, as DNA: TGTGTCAGCAGTTACCCGGGACCAGAGGTAACCAATGAGCAGTTCTTC. V is TRBV6-2 or TRBV6-3 and J is TRBJ2-1; perhaps D is TRBD1 or TRBD2 (5 bases each). Germline V gives CDR1 MNHEY, CDR2 SVGEGT. This CDR3 has 16 residues.

This clonotype was counted a few times. The rearrangement uses TRBV4-1 and TRBJ2-3; the match to TRBD2 covers 11 bases. Germline lookup yields CDR1 MGHRA and CDR2 YSYEKL. Germline trimming cut 4 bases from V and 6 bases from J; bases unmatched to any gene: 18. This CDR3 is built from 19 residues. The CDR3 coding sequence is TGCGCCAGCAGCCCCCGGGTATTGACTAGCGGGGACCGCCTGGATACGCAGTATTTT. Translating it yields CASSPRVLTSGDRLDTQYF.

The chain couples TRBV20-1 to TRBJ1-1; the D is unclear. Germline V lookup: CDR1 DFQATT, CDR2 SNEGSKA (reference sequence). V was shortened by 6 bases and J by 4 bases, with 12 bases between the two germline ends. The CDR3 has 12 residues. The CDR3 loop reads CSASEAGTEAFF. The CDR3 region has the DNA TGCAGTGCCTCTGAGGCCGGCACTGAAGCTTTCTTT.

Of note for this clonotype: At one end the junction does not follow the germline gene, possibly because of a read error. This chain connects TRBV4-1 to TRBJ2-6; 7 bases fit TRBD1. This CDR3 has 19 amino acids. Germline V lookup: CDR1 MGHRA, CDR2 YSYEKL. The CDR3 spells CVSSQVYRGLVPGANVLTF. The DNA of the CDR3 is TGCGTCAGCAGCCAGGTGTACAGGGGTTTAGTGCCTGGGGCCAACGTCCTGACTTTC.

This clonotype has just a few counts. V gene TRBV14 combines with J gene TRBJ1-1, with unresolved D. CDR1 SGHDN and CDR2 FVKESK come from the germline V gene. The CDR3 is made up of 16 amino acids. V gave up 2 bases and J gave up 0 bases, with 13 bases separating them. CDR3 residues: CASSQTDPTMNTEAFF. CDR3 nucleotide sequence: TGTGCCAGCAGCCAAACGGATCCGACTATGAACACTGAAGCTTTCTTT.

This chain's CDR3 is CASSLGLAGPKEQYF. CDR3 nucleotide sequence: TGTGCCAGCAGTTTAGGACTAGCGGGCCCGAAGGAGCAGTACTTC. The J gene is TRBJ2-7, the V gene TRBV27; TRBD2 matches at 11 bases. Germline loops: CDR1 MNHEY, CDR2 SMNVEV (reference sequence). The CDR3 consists of 15 residues. V lost 2 bases and J lost 7; bases outside the gene matches: 7.